The 21 T cell receptor beta chains reported below all come from one sample, sequenced in a study of T cell repertoires in cytomegalovirus infection. Their target antigens are unknown. MiXCR, applied by TCRdb to the reads, yields one record per CDR3 protein. The data show about 740,000 distinct CDR3 sequences, roughly 33% seen once. Material: cultured PBMCs, obtained from culture after CMV antigen stimulation. These TCRs come from a human donor in good health (CMV status not recorded). Some clones in this sample may be carry-over from other donors' samples.

The rearrangement joins TRBV9 to TRBJ1-2, with D possibly being TRBD1 (5 bases). The germline V gene has CDR1 SGDLS and CDR2 YYNGEE. Trimming shortened V by 7 bases and J by 6 bases, and 10 bases separated the two germline ends. This CDR3 region has 11 residues. The CDR3 loop is CASQAGNGYTF. The CDR3 region has the DNA TGTGCCAGCCAGGCAGGGAATGGCTACACCTTC. Using reference TRBV9 and TRBJ1-2 for the parts outside the CDR3, the full variable domain is DSGVTQTPKHLITATGQRVTLRCSPRSGDLSVYWYQQSLDQGLQFLIQYYNGEERAKGNILERFSAQQFPDLHSELNLSSLELGDSALYFCASQAGNGYTFGSGTRLTVV.

The rearrangement links TRBV7-2 to TRBJ2-3, with 10 bases that match TRBD2. This CDR3 is 17 amino acids long. Per germline, CDR1 SGHTA and CDR2 FQGNSA. With V trimmed by 1 base and J by 2 bases, 6 bases remained unmatched. CDR3 amino acids: CASSLEDSGGTTDTQYF. CDR3 coding DNA: TGTGCCAGCAGCTTAGAGGATAGCGGGGGGACCACAGATACGCAGTATTTT.

This clonotype has just a few counts. This sequence joins TRBV2 and TRBJ2-2; possibly TRBD1 for D (6 bases). V shed 3 bases and J shed 5 bases, with 16 bases lying between them. The germline gives CDR1 SNHLY, CDR2 FYNNEI. The CDR3 spans 16 residues. CDR3 in DNA: TGTGCCAGCAGTGACGCCAGGGGCACAGGAACCGGGGAGCTGTTTTTT. It translates to CASSDARGTGTGELFF.

This clonotype was detected a few times. The rearrangement joins TRBV19 to TRBJ1-1; a weak D match, TRBD1 (6 bases). Germline lookup yields CDR1 LNHDA and CDR2 SQIVND (reference sequence). The CDR3 runs 16 residues. Trimming cost V 6 bases and J 8 bases, with 25 bases left between them. CDR3: CASSPPPWRQAGEAFF. The DNA of the CDR3 is TGTGCCAGTAGCCCTCCCCCCTGGCGACAGGCCGGAGAAGCTTTCTTT.

This clonotype came up a few times. At one of its ends the junction is not consistent with the germline gene, which may arise from a read error. The V and J genes are TRBV4-1 and TRBJ1-2; tentative D call: TRBD1 (5 bases). The CDR3 is 13 amino acids. CDR1 is MGHRA, CDR2 YSYEKL, per germline. The CDR3 nucleotides read TGCGCCAGCAGCCAAACCCGGGCAGGGAAGCTCGTATTC. The encoded protein is CASSQTRAGKLVF.

This clonotype was counted a few times. The CDR3: CASSGLAAGYNEQFF. CDR3 DNA: TGTGCCAGTAGTGGACTAGCGGCTGGCTACAATGAGCAGTTCTTC. The chain employs TRBV19 and TRBJ2-1; 10 bases fit TRBD2. Germline assignment: CDR1 LNHDA and CDR2 SQIVND (reference sequence). The length of the CDR3 is 15 residues. The V and J ends lost 5 bases and 3 bases, in that order; junction bases with no gene match: 4.

This clonotype was observed a handful of times. This chain joins TRBV12-3 or TRBV12-4 and TRBJ2-5; 11 positions agree with TRBD2. With V trimmed by 5 bases and J by 5 bases, 7 bases remained unmatched. The CDR3 contains 15 residues. The CDR3 DNA reads TGTGCCAGCAGTCTAATAGCGGGAGGGCTGGAGACCCAGTACTTC. Translation gives CASSLIAGGLETQYF.

This clonotype was observed a few times. The chain uses TRBV6-6 and TRBJ1-5, with D unclear. Trimming took off 6 bases at V and 8 bases at J, with 8 bases between the two ends. Germline CDR1 reads MNHNY; CDR2 reads SVGAGI (reference sequence). CDR3 length equals 11 residues. The CDR3 nucleotides read TGTGCCAGCAGCAATACAGAGCCCCAGCATTTT. As protein: CASSNTEPQHF.

Only a few counts were recorded for this clonotype. The chain couples TRBV20-1 to TRBJ2-1; D perhaps matches TRBD1 (6 bases). CDR1 DFQATT and CDR2 SNEGSKA come from the germline V gene (reference sequence). This CDR3 has 16 residues. V shed 3 bases and J shed 8 bases, with 23 bases lying between them. CDR3 protein: CSASSRDINSWDEQFF. CDR3 in DNA: TGCAGTGCTAGCTCCCGGGACATCAACTCGTGGGATGAGCAGTTCTTC.

The chain joins TRBV7-2 to TRBJ1-2; D is unresolved. The CDR3 is made up of 13 amino acids. Trimming took 5 bases from V and 6 from J, leaving 13 bases between them. Germline V lookup: CDR1 SGHTA, CDR2 FQGNSA. CDR3 in amino acids: CASSHFSRDGYTF. CDR3 in DNA: TGTGCCAGCAGCCACTTCTCCCGGGATGGCTACACCTTC.

The chain is built from TRBV11-2 and TRBJ2-1; perhaps TRBD1 as D (6 bases). The CDR3 is 16 residues long. The germline CDR1 and CDR2 sequences are SGHAT and FQNNGV. Deletions cut 0 bases from V and 5 bases from J, with 14 bases between. Here the CDR3 DNA reads TGTGCCAGCAGCTTAGAAGACGGGACACTTAACAATGAGCAGTTCTTC. This translates into CASSLEDGTLNNEQFF.

This clonotype turned up a few times. The chain recombines TRBV6-5 with TRBJ2-5, with D possibly TRBD2 on 5 matching bases. Germline V gives CDR1 MNHEY, CDR2 SVGAGI. V was shortened by 3 bases and J by 0 bases, with 8 bases between the two germline ends. The CDR3 totals 14 residues. The CDR3 reads CASSYWRDQETQYF. The CDR3 coding sequence is TGTGCCAGCAGTTATTGGCGGGACCAAGAGACCCAGTACTTC.

This clonotype has just a few counts. The chain has TRBV7-8 and TRBJ2-2; possibly TRBD2 for D (6 bases). The V end lost 1 base, the J end lost 6 bases, and 12 bases lay between the germline ends. Germline V gives CDR1 SGHVS, CDR2 FQNEAQ. The length of the CDR3 is 15 residues. The CDR3 protein is CASSLVSWGAGELFF. CDR3 nucleotides: TGTGCCAGCAGCTTAGTGTCCTGGGGGGCCGGGGAGCTGTTTTTT.

In nucleotides, the CDR3 is TGCAGCGTGAGCCGACAGGGGCGGAACACTGAAGCTTTCTTT. Amino acid sequence: CSVSRQGRNTEAFF. V gene TRBV29-1 combines with J gene TRBJ1-1; 8 bases agree with TRBD1. This CDR3 is 14 amino acids long. Trimming at V came to 6 bases and at J to 1 base, leaving 7 bases not matched to a gene. Germline values: CDR1 SQVTM, CDR2 ANQGSEA.

This chain joins TRBV5-5 and TRBJ1-2; D might be TRBD1 (6 bases). This CDR3 spans 14 amino acids. Germline lookup yields CDR1 SGHKS and CDR2 YYEKEE (reference sequence). Trimming cost V 4 bases and J 3 bases, with 13 bases left between them. Here the CDR3 reads CASSTTGHDYGYTF. The CDR3 coding sequence is TGTGCCAGCAGCACTACGGGACACGACTATGGCTACACCTTC.

This clonotype was counted only a few times. The chain links TRBV6-6 to TRBJ1-1; the D is unclear. Germline V gene lookup returns CDR1 MNHNY and CDR2 SVGAGI (reference sequence). This CDR3 is built from 13 residues. V was trimmed by 7 bases and J by 3 bases, leaving 12 bases between them. DNA of the CDR3: TGTGCCAGCACCGATTTTGGGGACACTGAAGCTTTCTTT. Its translation: CASTDFGDTEAFF.

This clonotype was observed a few times. V usage is TRBV2 and J usage is TRBJ1-6, with D perhaps TRBD1 (5 bases). The CDR3 has 15 residues. Trimming left V 3 bases short and J 4 bases short, with 10 bases between. Germline lookup yields CDR1 SNHLY and CDR2 FYNNEI. In nucleotides, the CDR3 is TGTGCCAGCAGTGAGGGGCCAGGTTATAATTCACCCCTCCACTTT. The encoded protein is CASSEGPGYNSPLHF.

This clonotype turned up a few times. The gene calls are TRBV7-2 and TRBJ2-5; TRBD2 agrees at 11 bases. CDR3 size: 16 residues. V was clipped by 0 bases and J by 4 bases; unmatched bases: 4. CDR1 SGHTA and CDR2 FQGNSA come from the germline V gene. The CDR3 DNA reads as TGTGCCAGCAGCTTAGCGCTAGCGGGAGGCGGAGAGACCCAGTACTTC. It is translated as CASSLALAGGGETQYF. Variable domain in full (rest from reference TRBV7-2 and TRBJ2-5): GAGVSQSPSNKVTEKGKDVELRCDPISGHTALYWYRQSLGQGLEFLIYFQGNSAPDKSGLPSDRFSAERTGGSVSTLTIQRTQQEDSAVYLCASSLALAGGGETQYFGPGTRLLVL.

The gene calls are TRBV6-6 and TRBJ2-1; TRBD1 aligns across 7 bases. Germline V gene sequence: CDR1 MNHNY, CDR2 SVGAGI (reference sequence). The CDR3 contains 15 residues. The V segment lost 5 bases and the J segment 4 bases; nucleotides outside the gene matches: 8. The CDR3 nucleotides read TGTGCCAGCAGTCAGCGCTCACAGGGGTACAATGAGCAGTTCTTC. Translation gives CASSQRSQGYNEQFF.

The CDR3 loop reads CASSYSRSEETQYF. For the CDR3, the DNA is TGTGCCAGCAGTTACTCGAGGTCGGAAGAGACCCAGTACTTC. The V and J genes are TRBV6-2 or TRBV6-3 and TRBJ2-5; D unresolved. The CDR3 is 14 amino acids. Germline CDR1 is MNHEY and CDR2 is SVGEGT. Trimming removed 0 bases at V and 3 bases at J, with 8 bases between.

The table lists this clonotype with a count of one. The chain is built from TRBV12-3 or TRBV12-4 and TRBJ2-5, with D uncertain. Trimming removed 0 bases from V and 1 base from J, with 9 bases in between. This CDR3 is built from 15 residues. In DNA, the CDR3 is TGTGCCAGCAGTTTAGCGTTGTGGGCCCAAGAGACCCAGTACTTC. As protein: CASSLALWAQETQYF.